This T cell receptor (beta chain) was documented in a study of STAT5B mutations in CD4+ large granular lymphocyte leukemia. This table comes from immunoSEQ multiplex PCR, and its TCRdb copy is limited to in-frame clones, with some not included. In the table there are approximately 25,000 clones, around three quarters of which are singletons. A remark on this clone: Its target is not known.

With 5 bases removed from V and 3 bases from J, the gap between germline ends came to 18 bases. The CDR3 runs to 15 residues. Looked up from germline, CDR1 is SGHRS and CDR2 is YFSETQ. General study results and limits: TRBV06-family usage was enriched in top patient clones (8/27) versus controls (2/35). Higher CD4+ than CD8+ T-LGLL clonality might reflect small sample size. Patient CD4-sorted repertoires stayed more clonal than healthy ones after leukemic-clone removal.

Source material: CD4+ T cells from blood buffy coats. The clonotype comes from a human donor in good health. The chain is built from TRBV5-1 and TRBJ2-7, with D possibly being TRBD1 (6 bases). The CDR3 spells CASRVALDSFYEQYF. The CDR3 DNA follows: TGCGCCAGCAGGGTGGCCCTGGACAGTTTCTACGAGCAGTACTTC.